The 6 T cell receptor beta chains in this list originate from one sample, sequenced in a study of long-term antiretroviral therapy in people with HIV. Running of the v3.0 immunoSEQ assay took place at survey level. This table comes from immunoSEQ multiplex PCR, and its TCRdb copy is limited to in-frame clones, with some not included. The table has some 29,000 clones, more than 70% seen once. Specimen: unsorted PBMCs, collected 1.5 years before starting antiretroviral therapy. The source of these receptors is a young man with HIV.

The chain combines TRBV5-4 with TRBJ2-1; TRBD2 matches at 7 bases. Germline assignment: CDR1 SGHNT and CDR2 YYREEE (reference sequence). The CDR3 contains 15 residues. J gave up 7 bases and V 0 bases, and 7 bases lay outside the gene matches. CDR3 coding DNA: TGTGCCAGCAGCTTGGGTGGGGGGGAAACGAATGAGCAGTTCTTC. Translating gives CASSLGGGETNEQFF.

The chain has TRBV6-1 and TRBJ2-2; D tentatively reads TRBD1 or TRBD2 (5 bases each). Trimming removed 6 bases at V and 2 bases at J, with 13 bases between. Germline V gene sequence: CDR1 MNHNS, CDR2 SASEGT. The CDR3 is 15 residues long. CDR3 sequence (DNA): TGTGCCAGCAGGGGATGGGACCTAAACACCGGGGAGCTGTTTTTT. It specifies CASRGWDLNTGELFF.

In nucleotides, the CDR3 is TGTGCCAGCAGCCACGGGACAGGGGCCGGGGAGACCCAGTACTTC. It specifies CASSHGTGAGETQYF. The gene calls are TRBV7-9 and TRBJ2-5; 10 bases fit TRBD1. The germline gives CDR1 SEHNR, CDR2 FQNEAQ (reference sequence). After removal of 5 bases from V and 5 bases from J, the junction contained 8 bases not matched to a gene. This CDR3 spans 15 amino acids.

This chain joins TRBV4-3 and TRBJ2-7; 9 bases line up with TRBD1. Germline CDR1 and CDR2: LGHNA and YSLEER. Trimming took 2 bases from V and 1 from J; bases not matched to a gene: 3. CDR3 length: 15 amino acids. CDR3 in DNA: TGCGCCAGCAGCCAACAGGACAGGGGTTCCTACGAGCAGTACTTC. Translated: CASSQQDRGSYEQYF.

CDR3 sequence (DNA): TGTGCCAGCCACAAGGACAGGGAGAATGAGCAGTTCTTC. It specifies CASHKDRENEQFF. This chain connects TRBV2 to TRBJ2-1; 8 positions match TRBD1. The V segment lost 8 bases and the J segment 7 bases; nucleotides outside the gene matches: 7. The CDR3 spans 13 residues. Looked up from germline, CDR1 is SNHLY and CDR2 is FYNNEI.

This clone came up a few times. V is TRBV4-3 and J is TRBJ2-1, with 7 bases aligning to TRBD2. Losses at the gene ends were 4 bases for V and 12 bases for J; bases not matched to a gene: 21. Per germline, CDR1 LGHNA and CDR2 YSLEER. CDR3 length equals 17 residues. The CDR3 reads CASSRKFRGLDVFGQFF. In nucleotides, the CDR3 is TGCGCCAGCAGCCGCAAATTTAGAGGACTAGACGTTTTCGGGCAGTTCTTC.